Below, 23 T cell receptor beta chains from the same sample are listed, as sequenced in a study of technical replicates of blood from four donors. Repertoires were generated with immunoSEQ multiplex PCR, while TCRdb's copy carries only in-frame clones and drops some. The sample lists some 87,000 clones; 85% to 95% were seen once. Sequenced: T cells isolated from PBMCs. The receptors stem from a human donor in good health.

Here the CDR3 reads CASSSGLAGVHNEQFF. CDR3 bases: TGTGCCAGCAGCTCGGGACTAGCGGGAGTCCACAATGAGCAGTTCTTC. The gene calls are TRBV7-9 and TRBJ2-1; TRBD2 matches 14 bases. With V trimmed by 4 bases and J by 5 bases, 4 bases remained unmatched. Germline CDR1 SEHNR, CDR2 FQNEAQ (reference sequence). The CDR3 consists of 16 residues.

The rearrangement joins TRBV11-2 to TRBJ2-7; D is possibly TRBD1 (6 bases). CDR1 is SGHAT, CDR2 FQNNGV, per germline. The V end lost 4 bases, the J end lost 4 bases, and 14 bases lay between the germline ends. The CDR3 runs 14 residues. DNA for the CDR3: TGTGCCAGCAGCTCCCCCGGGACAACTTACGAGCAGTACTTC. Translating it yields CASSSPGTTYEQYF.

About this clone itself: Other DNA variants within this sample encode the same CDR3. The gene calls are TRBV9 and TRBJ2-1; no clear D gene. Trimming removed 0 bases from V and 6 bases from J, with 10 bases in between. The CDR3 spans 14 residues. Germline V CDR1 and CDR2: SGDLS, YYNGEE. CDR3 protein: CASSVGASGNEQFF. CDR3 nucleotides: TGTGCCAGCAGCGTAGGGGCTTCAGGCAATGAGCAGTTCTTC.

The chain combines TRBV25-1 with TRBJ2-3, with D maybe TRBD2 (5 bases). The CDR3 runs to 11 residues. Germline V gene sequence: CDR1 MGHDK, CDR2 SYGVNS. Between the trimmed V and J ends, which lost 8 bases and 6 bases, there was a span of 9 bases. For the CDR3, the DNA is TGTGCCAGCCGTCAGCGGGATACGCAGTATTTT. It specifies CASRQRDTQYF.

The chain has TRBV11-3 and TRBJ2-7; no definite D call. CDR1 is SGHNT, CDR2 YENEEA, per germline. Trimming took 1 base from V and 4 from J, leaving 20 bases between them. This CDR3 contains 17 residues. CDR3 protein: CASSLGGSVLAFYEQYF. The CDR3 DNA reads as TGTGCCAGCAGCTTAGGAGGCAGTGTCTTGGCATTTTACGAGCAGTACTTC.

V gene TRBV11-3 combines with J gene TRBJ2-7; D gene uncertain. V gave up 4 bases and J gave up 2 bases, with 15 bases separating them. This CDR3 comprises 15 residues. Germline V gives CDR1 SGHNT, CDR2 YENEEA. The CDR3 nucleotides are TGTGCCAGCAGCTCCGGTACAGCTAATGCCTACGAGCAGTACTTC. It is translated as CASSSGTANAYEQYF.

The rearrangement joins TRBV19 to TRBJ2-3; D gene uncertain. Trimming left V 5 bases short and J 5 bases short, with 8 bases between. The CDR3 is 12 amino acids. CDR1 and CDR2 from the germline V gene are LNHDA and SQIVND (reference sequence). In DNA form, the CDR3 reads TGTGCCAGTAGTCCGAACATAGATACGCAGTATTTT. Protein sequence: CASSPNIDTQYF. Complete variable domain (other parts from reference TRBV19 and TRBJ2-3): DGGITQSPKYLFRKEGQNVTLSCEQNLNHDAMYWYRQDPGQGLRLIYYSQIVNDFQKGDIAEGYSVSREKKESFPLTVTSAQKNPTAFYLCASSPNIDTQYFGPGTRLTVL.

This clone has a single count. This rearrangement joins TRBV11-3 to TRBJ1-1; D gene uncertain. Looked up from germline, CDR1 is SGHNT and CDR2 is YENEEA. CDR3 length: 13 amino acids. Trimming left V 4 bases short and J 8 bases short, with 14 bases between. Here the CDR3 DNA reads TGTGCCAGCAGCTCCTCCACCGAGAAAGAAGCTTTCTTT. Protein product: CASSSSTEKEAFF.

This clone was counted a single time. The chain combines TRBV19 with TRBJ1-2; unclear D gene. V was cut by 1 base and J by 1 base, with 4 bases left in between. The CDR3 consists of 13 residues. In germline, CDR1 is LNHDA, CDR2 SQIVND (reference sequence). CDR3 DNA sequence: TGTGCCAGTAGTATAGGAGTTAACTATGGCTACACCTTC. Translating it yields CASSIGVNYGYTF.

The chain uses TRBV6-5 and TRBJ2-4; the match to TRBD2 covers 7 bases. Losses at the gene ends were 6 bases for V and 6 bases for J; bases not matched to a gene: 5. CDR3 length: 13 residues. CDR1 and CDR2 from the germline V gene are MNHEY and SVGAGI. DNA of the CDR3: TGTGCCAGCAGGGTACCGGGAGGAAACATTCAGTACTTC. It translates to CASRVPGGNIQYF.

V and J are TRBV11-2 and TRBJ1-2; the D gene is possibly TRBD1 (5 bases). Germline-derived CDR1 and CDR2 are SGHAT and FQNNGV. The V end lost 3 bases, the J end lost 0 bases, and 8 bases lay between the germline ends. The CDR3 has 14 amino acids. Here the CDR3 reads CASSFDSSNYGYTF. The CDR3 DNA follows: TGTGCCAGCAGCTTCGACAGCTCTAACTATGGCTACACCTTC.

The J gene is TRBJ2-5, the V gene TRBV9; D not resolved. Trimming removed 0 bases from V and 2 bases from J, with 8 bases in between. The CDR3 consists of 14 residues. CDR1 SGDLS and CDR2 YYNGEE come from the germline V gene. This chain's CDR3 is CASSVGSQQETQYF. Here the CDR3 DNA reads TGTGCCAGCAGCGTAGGGAGTCAGCAAGAGACCCAGTACTTC. Full variable domain (remainder filled in from reference TRBV9 and TRBJ2-5): DSGVTQTPKHLITATGQRVTLRCSPRSGDLSVYWYQQSLDQGLQFLIQYYNGEERAKGNILERFSAQQFPDLHSELNLSSLELGDSALYFCASSVGSQQETQYFGPGTRLLVL.

The chain employs TRBV29-1 and TRBJ2-3; perhaps TRBD2 as D (6 bases). CDR1 and CDR2 from the germline V gene are SQVTM and ANQGSEA. Between the trimmed V and J ends, which lost 3 bases and 0 bases, there was a span of 16 bases. This CDR3 has 16 amino acids. The CDR3 region is CSVEVGLANSTDTQYF. CDR3 DNA: TGCAGCGTTGAGGTTGGCCTAGCGAATAGCACAGATACGCAGTATTTT.

This chain connects TRBV15 to TRBJ2-5; tentative D call: TRBD1 (6 bases). The CDR3 extends over 13 amino acids. Between the trimmed V and J ends, which lost 5 bases and 5 bases, there was a span of 12 bases. The germline V gene has CDR1 LNHNV and CDR2 YYDKDF (reference sequence). CDR3 loop: CATSERTAETQYF. DNA for the CDR3: TGTGCCACCAGCGAGAGGACAGCGGAGACCCAGTACTTC.

This clone was recorded once. This chain links TRBV28 with TRBJ2-1, with 9 bases that match TRBD2. CDR1 MDHEN and CDR2 SYDVKM come from the germline V gene. The CDR3 sequence is 15 residues long. V shed 5 bases, J shed 5 bases, and the junction held 7 bases outside the gene matches. In DNA form, the CDR3 reads TGTGCCAGCAGTGAAGCTAGCGGGGTGGACAATGAGCAGTTCTTC. Translated, it gives CASSEASGVDNEQFF.

V usage is TRBV9 and J usage is TRBJ2-7; a possible D gene is TRBD2 (5 bases). The CDR3 runs to 15 residues. Germline V lookup: CDR1 SGDLS, CDR2 YYNGEE. Deletions cut 0 bases from V and 0 bases from J, with 10 bases between. The DNA of the CDR3 is TGTGCCAGCAGCGTAGCGGGGATCTTCTCCTACGAGCAGTACTTC. It specifies CASSVAGIFSYEQYF.

The J gene is TRBJ2-7, the V gene TRBV28; the match to TRBD1 covers 9 bases. Germline V gene sequence: CDR1 MDHEN, CDR2 SYDVKM. There are 13 residues in the CDR3. With 6 bases clipped from V and 2 bases from J, the junction kept 2 bases outside the gene matches. CDR3 in amino acids: CASRWTGAYEQYF. Here the CDR3 DNA reads TGTGCCAGCAGATGGACAGGGGCCTACGAGCAGTACTTC.

This chain joins TRBV7-8 and TRBJ1-1; 7 bases line up with TRBD1. Germline V gene lookup returns CDR1 SGHVS and CDR2 FQNEAQ. J gave up 7 bases and V 4 bases, and 12 bases lay outside the gene matches. CDR3 length equals 15 residues. The CDR3 DNA sequence: TGTGCCAGCAGCTATCGACAGGGTCGGGGTATTGAAGCTTTCTTT. This encodes CASSYRQGRGIEAFF.

The chain combines TRBV30 with TRBJ1-4; D unresolved. The germline gives CDR1 GTSNPN, CDR2 SVGIG (reference sequence). Trimming removed 3 bases from V and 4 bases from J, with 9 bases in between. This CDR3 is built from 13 residues. Written as DNA, the CDR3 is TGTGCCTGGAGCAACATTCTTAATGAAAAACTGTTTTTT. Protein: CAWSNILNEKLFF.

This sequence joins TRBV4-1 and TRBJ1-5; tentatively, D is TRBD1 (6 bases). Looked up from germline, CDR1 is MGHRA and CDR2 is YSYEKL. The CDR3 loop spans 16 amino acids. Trimming took 4 bases from V and 0 from J, leaving 13 bases between them. The CDR3 here is CASSPNRAGSNQPQHF. The CDR3 DNA is TGCGCCAGCAGCCCAAACAGGGCAGGTAGCAATCAGCCCCAGCATTTT.

This chain connects TRBV5-5 to TRBJ2-7; D ambiguous. The CDR3 consists of 15 residues. Germline V CDR1 and CDR2: SGHKS, YYEKEE (reference sequence). The ends were cut back, 0 bases at V and 0 bases at J, with 10 bases in the middle. CDR3 coding DNA: TGTGCCAGCAGCTTGGCCGTGTCTTTCTCCTACGAGCAGTACTTC. Protein: CASSLAVSFSYEQYF.

This clone was recorded once. The chain couples TRBV4-1 to TRBJ2-5; perhaps TRBD1 as D (5 bases). The CDR3 has 14 residues. The V gene lost 0 bases and the J gene lost 2 bases, with 7 bases spanning the gap. Germline V gene sequence: CDR1 MGHRA, CDR2 YSYEKL. The CDR3 DNA follows: TGCGCCAGCAGCCAAGAACACAGGCAAGAGACCCAGTACTTC. Its translation is CASSQEHRQETQYF.

This rearrangement joins TRBV23-1 to TRBJ1-2, with D possibly TRBD1 on 6 matching bases. TRBV23-1 is placed among ORFs of uncertain function. The CDR3 has 16 amino acids. V gave up 0 bases and J gave up 6 bases, with 17 bases separating them. CDR3 loop: CASSQSMGAVSDGYTF. The CDR3 nucleotides are TGCGCCAGCAGTCAATCGATGGGGGCCGTGTCGGATGGCTACACCTTC.